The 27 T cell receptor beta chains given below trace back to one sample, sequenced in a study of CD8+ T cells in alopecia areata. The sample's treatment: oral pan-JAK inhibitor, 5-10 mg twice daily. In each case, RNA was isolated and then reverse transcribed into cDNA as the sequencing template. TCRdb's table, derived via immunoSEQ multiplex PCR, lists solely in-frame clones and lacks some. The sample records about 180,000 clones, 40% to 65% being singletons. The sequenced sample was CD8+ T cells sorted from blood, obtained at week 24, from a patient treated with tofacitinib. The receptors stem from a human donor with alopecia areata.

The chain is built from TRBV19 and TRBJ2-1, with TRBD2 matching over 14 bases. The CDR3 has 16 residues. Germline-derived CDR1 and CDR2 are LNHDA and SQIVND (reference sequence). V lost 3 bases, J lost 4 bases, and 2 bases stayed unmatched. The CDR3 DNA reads TGTGCCAGTAGTATCGGGACTAGCGGGGGTTACAATGAGCAGTTCTTC. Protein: CASSIGTSGGYNEQFF.

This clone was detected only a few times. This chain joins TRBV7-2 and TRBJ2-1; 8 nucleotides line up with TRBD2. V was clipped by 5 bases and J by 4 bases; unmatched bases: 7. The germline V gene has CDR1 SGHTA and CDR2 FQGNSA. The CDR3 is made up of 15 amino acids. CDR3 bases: TGTGCCAGCAGCATAAGCGGGGGTTCGTACAATGAGCAGTTCTTC. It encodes CASSISGGSYNEQFF.

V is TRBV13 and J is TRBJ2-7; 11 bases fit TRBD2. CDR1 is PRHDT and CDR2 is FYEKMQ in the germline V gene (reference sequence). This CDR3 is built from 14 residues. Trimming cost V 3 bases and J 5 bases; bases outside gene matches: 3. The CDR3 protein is CASSLGLAAHEQYF. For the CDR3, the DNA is TGTGCCAGCAGCTTGGGACTAGCGGCCCACGAGCAGTACTTC.

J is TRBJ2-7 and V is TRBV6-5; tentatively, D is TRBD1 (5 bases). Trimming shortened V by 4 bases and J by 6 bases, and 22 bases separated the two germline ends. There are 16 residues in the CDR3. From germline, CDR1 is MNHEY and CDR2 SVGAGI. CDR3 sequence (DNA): TGTGCCAGCAGTTTCCCTTCCACCGACAGCAACTCCGAGCAGTACTTC. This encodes CASSFPSTDSNSEQYF.

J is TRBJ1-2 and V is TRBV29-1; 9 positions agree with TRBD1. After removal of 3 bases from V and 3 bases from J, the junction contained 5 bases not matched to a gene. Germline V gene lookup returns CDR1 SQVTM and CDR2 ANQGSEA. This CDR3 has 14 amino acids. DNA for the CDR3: TGCAGCGTTGAGACAGGGGGTTCCTACTATGGCTACACCTTC. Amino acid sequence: CSVETGGSYYGYTF.

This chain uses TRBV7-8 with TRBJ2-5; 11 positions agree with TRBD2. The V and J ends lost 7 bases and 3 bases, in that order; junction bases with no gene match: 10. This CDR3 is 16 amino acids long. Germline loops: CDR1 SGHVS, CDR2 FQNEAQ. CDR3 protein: CASISGLAAPEETQYF. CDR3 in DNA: TGTGCCAGCATTTCGGGACTAGCGGCTCCCGAAGAGACCCAGTACTTC.

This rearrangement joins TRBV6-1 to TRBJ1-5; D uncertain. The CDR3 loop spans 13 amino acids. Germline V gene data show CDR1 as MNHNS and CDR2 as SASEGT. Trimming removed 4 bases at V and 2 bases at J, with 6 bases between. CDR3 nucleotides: TGTGCCAGCAGTGCGCCGGGCAATCAGCCCCAGCATTTT. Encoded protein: CASSAPGNQPQHF.

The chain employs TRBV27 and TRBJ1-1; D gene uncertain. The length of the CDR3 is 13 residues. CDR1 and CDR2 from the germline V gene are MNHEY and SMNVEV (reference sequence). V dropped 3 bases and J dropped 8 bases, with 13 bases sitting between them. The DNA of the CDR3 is TGTGCCAGCAGTTTTACGAGGAATACGGAAGCTTTCTTT. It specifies CASSFTRNTEAFF.

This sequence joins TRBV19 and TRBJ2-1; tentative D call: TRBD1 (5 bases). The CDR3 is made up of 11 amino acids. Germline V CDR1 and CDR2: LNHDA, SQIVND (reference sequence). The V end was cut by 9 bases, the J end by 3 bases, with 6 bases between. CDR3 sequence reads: CASQGYNEQFF. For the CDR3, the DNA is TGTGCCAGCCAGGGCTACAATGAGCAGTTCTTC.

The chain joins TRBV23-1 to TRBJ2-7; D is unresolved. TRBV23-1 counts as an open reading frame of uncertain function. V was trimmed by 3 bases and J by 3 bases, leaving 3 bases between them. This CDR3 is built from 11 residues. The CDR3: CASSHLYEQYF. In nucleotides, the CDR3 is TGCGCCAGCAGTCACCTCTACGAGCAGTACTTC.

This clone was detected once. The CDR3 coding sequence is TGTGCCAGCAGTTTAAGTGGGGGGGACTCCTACAATGAGCAGTTCTTC. Amino acid sequence: CASSLSGGDSYNEQFF. V and J are TRBV27 and TRBJ2-1; the match to TRBD2 covers 7 bases. The J segment lost 0 bases and the V segment lost 2 bases, leaving 4 bases of the junction unmatched. CDR3 size: 16 residues. CDR1 MNHEY and CDR2 SMNVEV come from the germline V gene (reference sequence).

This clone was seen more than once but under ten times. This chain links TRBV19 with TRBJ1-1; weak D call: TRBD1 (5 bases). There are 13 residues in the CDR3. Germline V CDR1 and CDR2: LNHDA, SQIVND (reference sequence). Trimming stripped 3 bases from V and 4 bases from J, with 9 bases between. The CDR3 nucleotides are TGTGCCAGTAGTATCGGGGGGAGCACTGAAGCTTTCTTT. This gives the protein CASSIGGSTEAFF.

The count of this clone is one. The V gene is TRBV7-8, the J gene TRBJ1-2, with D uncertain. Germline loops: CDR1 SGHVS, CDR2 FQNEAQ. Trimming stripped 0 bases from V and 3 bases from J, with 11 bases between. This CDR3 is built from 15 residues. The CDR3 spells CASSLALPTDYGYTF. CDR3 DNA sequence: TGTGCCAGCAGCTTAGCGCTCCCGACTGACTATGGCTACACCTTC.

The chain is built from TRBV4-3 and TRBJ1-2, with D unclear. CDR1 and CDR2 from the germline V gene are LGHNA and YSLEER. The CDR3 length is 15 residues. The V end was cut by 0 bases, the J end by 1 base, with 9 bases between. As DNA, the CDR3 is TGCGCCAGCAGCCAAGATCCCAGGAATAACTATGGCTACACCTTC. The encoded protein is CASSQDPRNNYGYTF.

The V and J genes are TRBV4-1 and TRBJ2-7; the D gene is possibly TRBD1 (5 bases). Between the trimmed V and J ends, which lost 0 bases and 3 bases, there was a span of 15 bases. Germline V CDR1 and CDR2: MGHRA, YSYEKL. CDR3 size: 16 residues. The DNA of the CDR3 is TGCGCCAGCAGCCAAGAGTCGCTGGGGCGCAACTACGAGCAGTACTTC. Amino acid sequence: CASSQESLGRNYEQYF.

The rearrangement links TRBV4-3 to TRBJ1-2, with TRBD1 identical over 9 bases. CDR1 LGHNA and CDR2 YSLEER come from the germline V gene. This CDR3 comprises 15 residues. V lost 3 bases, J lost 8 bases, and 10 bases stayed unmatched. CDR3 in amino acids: CASSHSLRDREGYTF. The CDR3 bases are TGCGCCAGCAGCCACTCTCTCCGGGACAGGGAAGGCTACACCTTC.

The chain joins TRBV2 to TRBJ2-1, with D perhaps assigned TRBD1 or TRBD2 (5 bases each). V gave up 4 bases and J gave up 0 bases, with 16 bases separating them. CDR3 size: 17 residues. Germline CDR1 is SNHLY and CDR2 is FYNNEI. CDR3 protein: CASSVRGQRSSYNEQFF. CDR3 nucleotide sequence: TGTGCCAGCAGTGTACGGGGCCAAAGGAGCTCCTACAATGAGCAGTTCTTC.

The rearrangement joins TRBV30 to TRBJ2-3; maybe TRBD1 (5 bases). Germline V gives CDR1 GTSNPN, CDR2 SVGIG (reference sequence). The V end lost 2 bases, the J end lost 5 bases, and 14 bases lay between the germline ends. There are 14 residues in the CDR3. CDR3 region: CAWSRSAGLDTQYF. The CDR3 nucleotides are TGTGCCTGGAGTCGATCGGCAGGGCTAGATACGCAGTATTTT.

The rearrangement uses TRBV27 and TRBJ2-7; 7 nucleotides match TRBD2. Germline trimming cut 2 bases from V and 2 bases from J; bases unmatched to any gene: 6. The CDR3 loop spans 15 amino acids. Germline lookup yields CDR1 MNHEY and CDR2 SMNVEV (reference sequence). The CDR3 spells CASSLRGVGTYEQYF. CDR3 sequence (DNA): TGTGCCAGCAGTTTACGGGGGGTAGGGACCTACGAGCAGTACTTC.

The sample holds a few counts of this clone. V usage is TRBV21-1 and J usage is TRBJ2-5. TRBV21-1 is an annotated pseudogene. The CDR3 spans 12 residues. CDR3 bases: TGTGCCAGCAGCAGCCCCCAAGAGACCCAGTACTTC. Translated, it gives CASSSPQETQYF.

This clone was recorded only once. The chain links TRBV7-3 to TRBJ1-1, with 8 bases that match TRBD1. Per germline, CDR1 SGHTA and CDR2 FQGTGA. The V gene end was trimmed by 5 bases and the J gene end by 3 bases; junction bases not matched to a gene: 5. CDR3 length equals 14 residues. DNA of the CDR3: TGTGCCAGCAGCCCCGACAGGGGTTACACTGAAGCTTTCTTT. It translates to CASSPDRGYTEAFF.

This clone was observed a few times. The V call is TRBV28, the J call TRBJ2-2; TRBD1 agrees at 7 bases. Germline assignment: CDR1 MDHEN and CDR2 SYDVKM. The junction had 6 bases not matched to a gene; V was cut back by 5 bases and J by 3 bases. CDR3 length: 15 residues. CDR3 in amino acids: CASSDRDGDTGELFF. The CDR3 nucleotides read TGTGCCAGCAGTGACAGGGATGGGGACACCGGGGAGCTGTTTTTT.

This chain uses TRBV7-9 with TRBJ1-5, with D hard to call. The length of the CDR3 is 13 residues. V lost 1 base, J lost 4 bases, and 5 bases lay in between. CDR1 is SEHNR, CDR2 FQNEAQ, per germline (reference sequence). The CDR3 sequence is CASSLEPNQPQHF. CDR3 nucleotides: TGTGCCAGCAGCTTAGAACCGAATCAGCCCCAGCATTTT.

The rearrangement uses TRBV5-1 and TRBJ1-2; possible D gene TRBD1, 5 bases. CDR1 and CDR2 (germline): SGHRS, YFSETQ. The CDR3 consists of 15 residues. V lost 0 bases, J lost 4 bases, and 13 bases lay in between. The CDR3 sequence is CASSLAGDRRYGYTF. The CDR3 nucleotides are TGCGCCAGCAGCTTGGCCGGGGACCGACGCTATGGCTACACCTTC.

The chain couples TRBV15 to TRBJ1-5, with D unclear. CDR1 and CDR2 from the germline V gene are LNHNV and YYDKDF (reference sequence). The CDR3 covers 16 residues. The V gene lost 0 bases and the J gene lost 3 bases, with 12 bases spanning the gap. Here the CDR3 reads CATSRDRAGSNQPQHF. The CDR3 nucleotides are TGTGCCACCAGCAGAGATCGTGCAGGATCCAATCAGCCCCAGCATTTT.

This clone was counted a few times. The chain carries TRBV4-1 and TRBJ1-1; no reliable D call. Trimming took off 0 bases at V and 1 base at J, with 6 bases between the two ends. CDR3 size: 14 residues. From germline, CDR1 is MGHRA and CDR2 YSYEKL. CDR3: CASSQDPGNTEAFF. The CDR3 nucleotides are TGCGCCAGCAGCCAAGATCCAGGGAACACTGAAGCTTTCTTT.

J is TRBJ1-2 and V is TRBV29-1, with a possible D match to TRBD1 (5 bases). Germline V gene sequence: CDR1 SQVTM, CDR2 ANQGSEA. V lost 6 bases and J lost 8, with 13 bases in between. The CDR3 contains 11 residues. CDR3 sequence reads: CSVLSKGGYTF. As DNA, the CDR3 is TGCAGCGTCCTCAGCAAGGGGGGCTACACCTTC.